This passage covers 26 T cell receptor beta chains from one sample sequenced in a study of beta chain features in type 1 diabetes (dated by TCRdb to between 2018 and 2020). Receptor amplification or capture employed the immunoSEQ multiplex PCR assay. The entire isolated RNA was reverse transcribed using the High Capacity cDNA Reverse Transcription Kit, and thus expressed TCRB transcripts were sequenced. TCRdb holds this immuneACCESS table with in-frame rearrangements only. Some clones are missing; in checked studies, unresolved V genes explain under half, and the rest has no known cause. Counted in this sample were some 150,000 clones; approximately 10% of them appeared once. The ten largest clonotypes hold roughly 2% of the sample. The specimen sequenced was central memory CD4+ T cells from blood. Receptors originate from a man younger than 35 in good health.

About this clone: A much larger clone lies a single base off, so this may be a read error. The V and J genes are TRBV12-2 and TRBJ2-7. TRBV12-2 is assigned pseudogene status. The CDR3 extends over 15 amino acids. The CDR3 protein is CARRPPCSDSYEQYF. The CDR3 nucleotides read TGTGCAAGGCGCCCCCCATGTTCGGATTCCTACGAGCAGTACTTC.

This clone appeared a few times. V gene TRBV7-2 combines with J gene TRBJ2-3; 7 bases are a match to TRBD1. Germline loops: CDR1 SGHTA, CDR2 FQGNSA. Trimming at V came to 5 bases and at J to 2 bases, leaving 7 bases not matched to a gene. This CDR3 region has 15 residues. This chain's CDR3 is CASSRPTGPTDTQYF. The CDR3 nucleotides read TGTGCCAGCAGCCGCCCGACAGGGCCCACAGATACGCAGTATTTT.

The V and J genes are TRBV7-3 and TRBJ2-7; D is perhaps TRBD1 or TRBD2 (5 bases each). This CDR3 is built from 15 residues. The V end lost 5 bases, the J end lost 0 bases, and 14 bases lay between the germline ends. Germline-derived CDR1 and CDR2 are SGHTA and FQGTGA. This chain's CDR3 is CASSTSGTDSYEQYF. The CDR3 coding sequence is TGTGCCAGCAGCACATCCGGGACGGACTCCTACGAGCAGTACTTC. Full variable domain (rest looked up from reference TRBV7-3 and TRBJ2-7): GAGVSQTPSNKVTEKGKYVELRCDPISGHTALYWYRQSLGQGPEFLIYFQGTGAADDSGLPNDRFFAVRPEGSVSTLKIQRTERGDSAVYLCASSTSGTDSYEQYFGPGTRLTVT.

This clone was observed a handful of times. The CDR3 nucleotides are TGTGCCAGCAGTCCTACCGGACAGGGGAGTCAGCCCCAGCATTTT. Encoded protein: CASSPTGQGSQPQHF. The rearrangement links TRBV27 to TRBJ1-5, with 9 bases aligning to TRBD1. Losses at the gene ends were 5 bases for V and 6 bases for J; bases not matched to a gene: 8. From germline, CDR1 is MNHEY and CDR2 SMNVEV (reference sequence). This CDR3 region has 15 residues.

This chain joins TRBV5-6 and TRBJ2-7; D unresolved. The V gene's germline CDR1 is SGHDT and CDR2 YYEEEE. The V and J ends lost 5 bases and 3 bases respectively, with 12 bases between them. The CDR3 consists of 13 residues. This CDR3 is CASSPTAIYEQYF. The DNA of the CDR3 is TGTGCCAGCAGTCCGACCGCCATCTACGAGCAGTACTTC.

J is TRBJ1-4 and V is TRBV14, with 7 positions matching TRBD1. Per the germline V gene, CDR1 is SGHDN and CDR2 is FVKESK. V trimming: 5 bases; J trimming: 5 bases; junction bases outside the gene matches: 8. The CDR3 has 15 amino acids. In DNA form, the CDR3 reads TGTGCCAGCAGCTTCCGGACAGGTGGAAATGAAAAACTGTTTTTT. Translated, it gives CASSFRTGGNEKLFF.

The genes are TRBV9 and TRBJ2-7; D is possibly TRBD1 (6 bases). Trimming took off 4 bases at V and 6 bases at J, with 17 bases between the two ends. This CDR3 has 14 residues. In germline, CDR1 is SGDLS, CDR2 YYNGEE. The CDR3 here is CASSPRRQGSEQYF. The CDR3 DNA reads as TGTGCCAGCAGCCCCAGGCGGCAGGGGAGCGAGCAGTACTTC. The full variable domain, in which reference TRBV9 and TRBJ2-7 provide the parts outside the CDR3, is DSGVTQTPKHLITATGQRVTLRCSPRSGDLSVYWYQQSLDQGLQFLIQYYNGEERAKGNILERFSAQQFPDLHSELNLSSLELGDSALYFCASSPRRQGSEQYFGPGTRLTVT.

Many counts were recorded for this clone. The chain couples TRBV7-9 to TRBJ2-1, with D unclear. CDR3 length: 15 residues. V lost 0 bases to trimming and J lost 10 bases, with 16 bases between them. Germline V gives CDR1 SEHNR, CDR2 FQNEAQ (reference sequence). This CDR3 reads CASSLASTPASEQFF. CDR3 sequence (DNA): TGTGCCAGCAGCTTAGCGTCGACCCCCGCAAGCGAGCAGTTCTTC.

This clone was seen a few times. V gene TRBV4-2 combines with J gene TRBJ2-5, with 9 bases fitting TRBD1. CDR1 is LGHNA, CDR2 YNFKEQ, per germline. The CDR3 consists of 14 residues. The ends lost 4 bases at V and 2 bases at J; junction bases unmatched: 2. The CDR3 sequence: CASSPGQGQETQYF. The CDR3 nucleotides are TGTGCCAGCAGCCCCGGACAGGGGCAAGAGACCCAGTACTTC.

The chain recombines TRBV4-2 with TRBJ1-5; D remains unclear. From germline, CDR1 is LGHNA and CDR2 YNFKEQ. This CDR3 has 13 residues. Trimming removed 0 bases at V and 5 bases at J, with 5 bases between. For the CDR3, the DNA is TGTGCCAGCAGCCAAGATTCGGATCAGCCCCAGCATTTT. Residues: CASSQDSDQPQHF.

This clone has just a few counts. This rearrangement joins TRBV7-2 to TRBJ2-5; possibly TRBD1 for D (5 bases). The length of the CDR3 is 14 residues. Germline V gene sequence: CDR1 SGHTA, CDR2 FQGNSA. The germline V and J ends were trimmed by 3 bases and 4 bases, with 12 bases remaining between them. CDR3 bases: TGTGCCAGCAGCTTCGTCCAGGGCGGAGAGACCCAGTACTTC. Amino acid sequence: CASSFVQGGETQYF.

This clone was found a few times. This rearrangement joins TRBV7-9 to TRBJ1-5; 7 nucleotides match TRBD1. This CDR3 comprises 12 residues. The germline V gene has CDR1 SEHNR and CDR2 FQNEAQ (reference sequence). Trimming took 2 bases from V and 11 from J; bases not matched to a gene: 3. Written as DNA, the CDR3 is TGTGCCAGCAGCTTAACAGGGGAGGCCCAGCATTTT. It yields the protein CASSLTGEAQHF.

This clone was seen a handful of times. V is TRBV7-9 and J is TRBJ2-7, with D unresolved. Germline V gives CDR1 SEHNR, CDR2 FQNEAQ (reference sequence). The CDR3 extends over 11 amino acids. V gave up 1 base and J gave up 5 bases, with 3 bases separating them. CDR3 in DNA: TGTGCCAGCAGCTTAGAAAACGAGCAGTACTTC. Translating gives CASSLENEQYF. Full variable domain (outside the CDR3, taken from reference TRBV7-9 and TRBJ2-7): DTGVSQNPRHKITKRGQNVTFRCDPISEHNRLYWYRQTLGQGPEFLTYFQNEAQLEKSRLLSDRFSAERPKGSFSTLEIQRTEQGDSAMYLCASSLENEQYFGPGTRLTVT.

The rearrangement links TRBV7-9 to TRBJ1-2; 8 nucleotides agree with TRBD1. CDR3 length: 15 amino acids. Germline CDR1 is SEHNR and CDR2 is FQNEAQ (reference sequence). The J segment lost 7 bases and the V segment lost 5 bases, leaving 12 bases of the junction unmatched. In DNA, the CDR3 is TGTGCCAGCAGCCCAAGACAGGGGCTATCGTCTGGCTACACCTTC. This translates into CASSPRQGLSSGYTF.

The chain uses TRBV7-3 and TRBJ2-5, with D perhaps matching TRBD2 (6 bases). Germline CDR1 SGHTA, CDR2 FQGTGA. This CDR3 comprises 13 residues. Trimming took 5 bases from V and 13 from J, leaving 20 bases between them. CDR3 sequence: CASSLSGTSVPYF. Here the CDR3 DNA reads TGTGCCAGCAGCCTATCCGGGACTTCGGTCCCGTACTTC.

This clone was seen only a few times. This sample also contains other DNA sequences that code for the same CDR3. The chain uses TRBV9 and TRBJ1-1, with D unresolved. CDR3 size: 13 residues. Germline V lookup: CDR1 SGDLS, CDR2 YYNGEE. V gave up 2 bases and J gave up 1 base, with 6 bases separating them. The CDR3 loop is CASSVSRNTEAFF. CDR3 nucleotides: TGTGCCAGCAGCGTCTCAAGGAACACTGAAGCTTTCTTT.

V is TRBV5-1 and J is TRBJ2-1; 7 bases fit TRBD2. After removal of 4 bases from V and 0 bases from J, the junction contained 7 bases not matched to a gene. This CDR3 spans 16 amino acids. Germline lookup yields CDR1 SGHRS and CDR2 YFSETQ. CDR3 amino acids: CASSLTSRSSYNEQFF. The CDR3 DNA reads TGCGCCAGCAGCCTGACTAGCAGGAGCTCCTACAATGAGCAGTTCTTC.

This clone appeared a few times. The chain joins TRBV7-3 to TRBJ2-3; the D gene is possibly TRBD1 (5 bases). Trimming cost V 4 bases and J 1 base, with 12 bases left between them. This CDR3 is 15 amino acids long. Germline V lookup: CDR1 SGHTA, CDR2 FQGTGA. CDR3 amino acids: CASSSSTAGTDTQYF. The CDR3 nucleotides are TGTGCCAGCAGCTCCTCGACAGCAGGCACAGATACGCAGTATTTT.

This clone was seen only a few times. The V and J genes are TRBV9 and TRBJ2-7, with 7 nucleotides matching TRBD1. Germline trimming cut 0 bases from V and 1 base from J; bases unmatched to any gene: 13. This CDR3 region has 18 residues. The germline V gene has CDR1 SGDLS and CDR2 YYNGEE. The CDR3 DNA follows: TGTGCCAGCAGCGTAGGGGTGGGGACAGCACAATATTCCTACGAGCAGTACTTC. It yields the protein CASSVGVGTAQYSYEQYF.

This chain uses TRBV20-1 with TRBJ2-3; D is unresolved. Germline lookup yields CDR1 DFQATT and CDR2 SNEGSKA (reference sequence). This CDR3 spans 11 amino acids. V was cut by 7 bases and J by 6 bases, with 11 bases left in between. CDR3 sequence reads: CSGRMSDTQYF. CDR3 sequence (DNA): TGCAGTGGTCGGATGTCTGATACGCAGTATTTT.

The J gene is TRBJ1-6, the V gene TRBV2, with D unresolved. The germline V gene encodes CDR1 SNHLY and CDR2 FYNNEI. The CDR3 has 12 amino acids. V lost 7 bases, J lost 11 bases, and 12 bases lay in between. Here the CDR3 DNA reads TGTGCCAGCACCACAAAACCAGCACCCCTCCACTTT. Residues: CASTTKPAPLHF.

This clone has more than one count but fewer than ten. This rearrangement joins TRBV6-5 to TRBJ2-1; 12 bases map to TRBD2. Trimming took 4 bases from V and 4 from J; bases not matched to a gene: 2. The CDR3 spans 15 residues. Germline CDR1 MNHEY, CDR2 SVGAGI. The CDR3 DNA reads TGTGCCAGCAGTTCGACTAGCGGGAGTTACAATGAGCAGTTCTTC. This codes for CASSSTSGSYNEQFF.

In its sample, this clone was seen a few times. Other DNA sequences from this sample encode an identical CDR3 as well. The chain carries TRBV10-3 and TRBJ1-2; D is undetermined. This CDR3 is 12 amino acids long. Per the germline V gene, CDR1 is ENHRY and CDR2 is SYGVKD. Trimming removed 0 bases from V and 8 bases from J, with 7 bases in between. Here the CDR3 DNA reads TGTGCCATCAGTGAGTCCGAGGGCGGCTACACCTTC. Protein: CAISESEGGYTF.

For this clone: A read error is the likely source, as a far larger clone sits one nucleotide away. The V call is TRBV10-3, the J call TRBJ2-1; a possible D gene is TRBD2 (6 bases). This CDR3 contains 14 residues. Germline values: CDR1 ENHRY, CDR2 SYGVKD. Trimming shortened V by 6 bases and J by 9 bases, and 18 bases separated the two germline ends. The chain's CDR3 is CAIRTTRQASEQFF. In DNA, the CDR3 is TGTGCCATCAGGACGACTAGGCAGGCATCTGAGCAGTTCTTC.

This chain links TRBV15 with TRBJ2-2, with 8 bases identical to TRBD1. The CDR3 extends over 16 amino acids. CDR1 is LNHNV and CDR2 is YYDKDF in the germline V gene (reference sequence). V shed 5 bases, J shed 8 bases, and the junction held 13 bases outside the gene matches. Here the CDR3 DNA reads TGTGCCACCAGCTCAGGGGCCAGGGGGCTTCAAGGGGAGCTGTTTTTT. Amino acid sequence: CATSSGARGLQGELFF.

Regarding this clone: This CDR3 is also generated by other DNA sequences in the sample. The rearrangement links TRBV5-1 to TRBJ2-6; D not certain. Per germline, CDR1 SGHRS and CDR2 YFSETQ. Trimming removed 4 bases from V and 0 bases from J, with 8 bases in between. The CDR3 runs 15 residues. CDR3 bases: TGCGCCAGCAGCCTTGCCAACTCTGGGGCCAACGTCCTGACTTTC. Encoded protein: CASSLANSGANVLTF.